The 25 T cell receptor beta chains presented below share a single source sample, sequenced in a study of shared clonotypes between healthy human individuals. Sequencing was performed with immunoSEQ multiplex PCR; in TCRdb, only in-frame clones are kept and a portion is missing. The table records approximately 510,000 clones, 79% of them present only once. Sequenced sample: PBMCs. The receptors derive from a woman in her thirties or forties in good health. Some clones in this sample may be carry-over from other donors' samples.

This sequence joins TRBV30 and TRBJ2-5, with 7 bases lining up with TRBD2. Germline V gives CDR1 GTSNPN, CDR2 SVGIG (reference sequence). V gave up 3 bases and J gave up 1 base; unmatched junction bases: 11. This CDR3 has 16 amino acids. CDR3 bases: TGTGCCTGGAGCGCCGGGACTACTCCACGCCAAGAGACCCAGTACTTC. Translating it yields CAWSAGTTPRQETQYF.

V and J are TRBV5-8 and TRBJ2-3; D may be TRBD2 (5 bases). The CDR3 runs to 18 residues. Germline CDR1 SGHTS, CDR2 YDEGEE. V was cut by 0 bases and J by 0 bases, with 17 bases left in between. As DNA, the CDR3 is TGTGCCAGCAGCTTGGTGACGGCGCGAGCGGTTAGCACAGATACGCAGTATTTT. Protein sequence: CASSLVTARAVSTDTQYF.

The chain carries TRBV5-1 and TRBJ2-1; D uncertain. V shed 7 bases and J shed 9 bases, with 17 bases lying between them. The length of the CDR3 is 13 residues. Germline assignment: CDR1 SGHRS and CDR2 YFSETQ. The CDR3 DNA reads TGCGCCAGCTCCCCCACCAGACCCACTGAGCAGTTCTTC. Its protein product is CASSPTRPTEQFF.

The genes are TRBV10-2 and TRBJ1-1; TRBD1 might be the D (5 bases). The CDR3 has 15 amino acids. Trimming removed 1 base at V and 1 base at J, with 10 bases between. CDR1 is WSHSY and CDR2 is SAAADI in the germline V gene. The CDR3 loop reads CASSEYHGGNTEAFF. The CDR3 nucleotides are TGCGCCAGCAGTGAGTATCACGGGGGGAACACTGAAGCTTTCTTT.

The rearrangement joins TRBV19 to TRBJ2-6; D remains unclear. V was pared by 7 bases and J by 1 base, with 8 bases between. The CDR3 has 14 residues. CDR1 and CDR2 from the germline V gene are LNHDA and SQIVND (reference sequence). The CDR3 DNA sequence: TGTGCCAGTAATTTAAGGTCTGGGGCCAACGTCCTGACTTTC. The encoded protein is CASNLRSGANVLTF.

The chain couples TRBV4-3 to TRBJ1-1, with TRBD1 matching 7 bases. The CDR3 has 15 amino acids. Germline CDR1 and CDR2: LGHNA and YSLEER. Losses at the gene ends were 4 bases for V and 10 bases for J; bases not matched to a gene: 15. The DNA of the CDR3 is TGCGCCAGCAGCCTCGAAGACGGGCAGGGGGATCGAGCTTTCTTT. This gives the protein CASSLEDGQGDRAFF.

This chain connects TRBV5-8 to TRBJ2-1; 13 nucleotides match TRBD2. The V gene end was trimmed by 4 bases and the J gene end by 9 bases; junction bases not matched to a gene: 7. The CDR3 extends over 15 amino acids. Germline values: CDR1 SGHTS, CDR2 YDEGEE. The CDR3 DNA reads as TGTGCCAGCAGCCGAGGACTAGCGGGAGTTACTGAGCAGTTCTTC. Protein product: CASSRGLAGVTEQFF.

The rearrangement links TRBV18 to TRBJ1-1; D is possibly TRBD1 (5 bases). The germline V and J ends were trimmed by 4 bases and 3 bases, with 18 bases remaining between them. The CDR3 totals 16 residues. Germline V gives CDR1 KGHSH, CDR2 LQKENI. The CDR3 region is CASSLATGRLDTEAFF. CDR3 coding DNA: TGTGCCAGCTCACTAGCTACGGGGCGGTTGGACACTGAAGCTTTCTTT.

The chain links TRBV10-3 to TRBJ2-2, with D possibly TRBD1 on 6 matching bases. V gave up 10 bases and J gave up 0 bases, with 18 bases separating them. The CDR3 has 16 residues. CDR1 ENHRY and CDR2 SYGVKD come from the germline V gene. In DNA form, the CDR3 reads TGTGCCACCGGGAAGCAGGGGAACGCGAACACCGGGGAGCTGTTTTTT. Its protein product is CATGKQGNANTGELFF.

This rearrangement joins TRBV11-3 to TRBJ2-7; TRBD2 matches at 14 bases. The germline V gene encodes CDR1 SGHNT and CDR2 YENEEA. V was clipped by 3 bases and J by 2 bases; unmatched bases: 6. CDR3 length: 17 residues. CDR3 region: CASSFGTSGGLAYEQYF. CDR3 bases: TGTGCCAGCAGCTTCGGGACTAGCGGGGGACTGGCCTACGAGCAGTACTTC.

The rearrangement links TRBV5-1 to TRBJ1-3; unclear D gene. Germline V gene lookup returns CDR1 SGHRS and CDR2 YFSETQ. V lost 7 bases and J lost 4, with 12 bases in between. The CDR3 is made up of 13 amino acids. CDR3 nucleotides: TGCGCCAGCTCCCCAGACTCCGGAAACACCATATATTTT. This gives the protein CASSPDSGNTIYF.

This chain links TRBV11-1 with TRBJ2-7; D call uncertain. The germline V gene has CDR1 SGHAT and CDR2 FQDESV (reference sequence). This CDR3 region has 13 residues. The germline V and J ends were trimmed by 1 base and 0 bases, with 4 bases remaining between them. The CDR3 loop is CASSLETSYEQYF. In DNA form, the CDR3 reads TGTGCCAGCAGCTTAGAAACCTCCTACGAGCAGTACTTC.

The rearrangement links TRBV10-3 to TRBJ2-3; D perhaps matches TRBD1 (6 bases). The CDR3 has 16 amino acids. Trimming cost V 7 bases and J 4 bases, with 21 bases left between them. Germline V CDR1 and CDR2: ENHRY, SYGVKD. For the CDR3, the DNA is TGTGCCATCATTCTAACGGGGACACGGACGGCAGATACGCAGTATTTT. It codes for CAIILTGTRTADTQYF.

The rearrangement uses TRBV27 and TRBJ2-7; 9 positions match TRBD2. The CDR3 has 16 amino acids. From germline, CDR1 is MNHEY and CDR2 SMNVEV (reference sequence). The V segment lost 2 bases and the J segment 0 bases; nucleotides outside the gene matches: 5. The DNA of the CDR3 is TGTGCCAGCAGTTTACAGGGCGGGAGGGCCTCCTACGAGCAGTACTTC. It is translated as CASSLQGGRASYEQYF.

The chain links TRBV18 to TRBJ1-4; D perhaps matches TRBD1 (5 bases). CDR1 is KGHSH, CDR2 LQKENI, per germline. CDR3 length: 17 amino acids. The V end lost 5 bases, the J end lost 4 bases, and 20 bases lay between the germline ends. CDR3 DNA: TGTGCCAGCTCATCCATACCTCCCACGGGGCGTAATGAAAAACTGTTTTTT. It encodes CASSSIPPTGRNEKLFF.

This clone was counted a single time. This CDR3 reads CASSLSGHYEQYF. CDR3 sequence (DNA): TGTGCCAGCAGTTTATCCGGGCACTACGAGCAGTACTTC. V gene TRBV28 combines with J gene TRBJ2-7; no clear D gene. Trimming stripped 1 base from V and 3 bases from J, with 7 bases between. This CDR3 is built from 13 residues. The germline V gene has CDR1 MDHEN and CDR2 SYDVKM.

This rearrangement joins TRBV4-3 to TRBJ2-1; 8 bases align to TRBD2. CDR3 length: 14 amino acids. The V gene end was trimmed by 0 bases and the J gene end by 10 bases; junction bases not matched to a gene: 5. Germline V gives CDR1 LGHNA, CDR2 YSLEER. The CDR3 DNA follows: TGCGCCAGCAGCCAAGATCGGGGGGGGCGCGAGCAGTTCTTC. Protein product: CASSQDRGGREQFF.

The CDR3 sequence: CASSSVSGNTIYF. The CDR3 nucleotides read TGCGCCAGCAGCTCAGTTTCTGGAAACACCATATATTTT. V usage is TRBV5-1 and J usage is TRBJ1-3; D gene unclear. The CDR3 covers 13 residues. Germline values: CDR1 SGHRS, CDR2 YFSETQ. The V and J ends lost 3 bases and 1 base respectively, with 5 bases between them.

This rearrangement joins TRBV27 to TRBJ2-4; D ambiguous. V lost 4 bases and J lost 9, with 10 bases in between. The CDR3 covers 12 residues. Per germline, CDR1 MNHEY and CDR2 SMNVEV (reference sequence). CDR3 nucleotide sequence: TGTGCCAGCAGTTCTACCCAAGGCATTCAGTACTTC. It codes for CASSSTQGIQYF.

The chain has TRBV5-1 and TRBJ2-3; TRBD1 agrees at 7 bases. Losses at the gene ends were 4 bases for V and 2 bases for J; bases not matched to a gene: 10. The CDR3 is 16 residues long. CDR1 is SGHRS and CDR2 is YFSETQ in the germline V gene. CDR3 amino acids: CASSPDGTAITDTQYF. In DNA, the CDR3 is TGCGCCAGCAGCCCAGATGGGACAGCTATCACAGATACGCAGTATTTT.

The chain has TRBV5-4 and TRBJ2-7, with 11 bases matching TRBD2. V was clipped by 4 bases and J by 3 bases; unmatched bases: 9. The CDR3 length is 16 residues. Germline V gene data show CDR1 as SGHNT and CDR2 as YYREEE (reference sequence). The CDR3 reads CASSPTSGAGYYEQYF. CDR3 nucleotides: TGTGCCAGCAGCCCGACTAGCGGGGCCGGGTACTACGAGCAGTACTTC. Together with reference TRBV5-4 and TRBJ2-7, the CDR3 gives the full variable domain: ETGVTQSPTHLIKTRGQQVTLRCSSQSGHNTVSWYQQALGQGPQFIFQYYREEENGRGNFPPRFSGLQFPNYSSELNVNALELDDSALYLCASSPTSGAGYYEQYFGPGTRLTVT.

The rearrangement joins TRBV21-1 to TRBJ2-1; whether TRBD2, the table's D call, matches the DNA was not checked. TRBV21-1 is recorded as a pseudogene. This CDR3 region has 16 residues. The DNA for the CDR3 is TGTGCCAGCAGCAAAGCGGCTAGCGGGATCTACAATGAGCAGTTCTTC. It yields the protein CASSKAASGIYNEQFF.

This rearrangement joins TRBV9 to TRBJ2-2, with TRBD2 matching over 9 bases. V lost 1 base to trimming and J lost 7 bases; unmatched junction nucleotides: 11. This CDR3 spans 17 amino acids. Germline CDR1 reads SGDLS; CDR2 reads YYNGEE. CDR3 loop: CASSVSSGSYGGGELFF. Written as DNA, the CDR3 is TGTGCCAGCAGCGTAAGTAGCGGGAGTTACGGAGGCGGGGAGCTGTTTTTT.

The chain couples TRBV7-6 to TRBJ2-3; 8 nucleotides agree with TRBD2. V lost 5 bases, J lost 5 bases, and 9 bases stayed unmatched. The CDR3 sequence is 15 residues long. The germline V gene encodes CDR1 SGHVS and CDR2 FNYEAQ. The CDR3 coding sequence is TGTGCCAGCAGCCCACTAGCGGTGGGAGGAGATACGCAGTATTTT. It is translated as CASSPLAVGGDTQYF.

The gene calls are TRBV11-2 and TRBJ2-7; perhaps TRBD2 as D (5 bases). The germline CDR1 and CDR2 sequences are SGHAT and FQNNGV. Trimming took 3 bases from V and 3 from J, leaving 12 bases between them. This CDR3 is 14 amino acids long. CDR3 sequence: CASSLTPSSYEQYF. The DNA for the CDR3 is TGTGCCAGCAGCTTGACCCCTAGCAGCTACGAGCAGTACTTC.